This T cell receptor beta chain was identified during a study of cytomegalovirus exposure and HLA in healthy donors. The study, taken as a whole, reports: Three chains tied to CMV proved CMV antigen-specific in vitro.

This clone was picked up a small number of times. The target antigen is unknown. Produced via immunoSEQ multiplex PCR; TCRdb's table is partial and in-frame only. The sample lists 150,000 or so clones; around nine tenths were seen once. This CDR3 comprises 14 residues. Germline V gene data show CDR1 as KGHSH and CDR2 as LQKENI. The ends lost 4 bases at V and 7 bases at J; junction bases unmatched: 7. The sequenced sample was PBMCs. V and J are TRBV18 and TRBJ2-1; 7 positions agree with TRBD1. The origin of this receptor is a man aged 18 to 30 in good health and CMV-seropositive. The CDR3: CASSHWDRPNEQFF. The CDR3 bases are TGTGCCAGCTCACACTGGGACAGACCAAATGAGCAGTTCTTC.